The sequence of this T cell receptor beta chain was determined in a study of blood T cells in healthy people across ages. The CDR3 length is 11 residues. V lost 10 bases, J lost 3 bases, and 7 bases lay in between. General study findings and limits: With unsorted PBMCs, a conclusive comparison of naive versus antigen-experienced cells was not possible.

Then a second PCR, running roughly 7 to 11 cycles, was carried out with a sample-barcoded 5' primer and a J-beta primer mix. TCRdb itself ran the 5' RACE reads through MiXCR, one entry per CDR3 protein. The data show over 550,000 distinct CDR3 sequences, with roughly 31% seen just once and approximately 15% held by the top ten. This clonotype came up once. Antigen: not known. The V call is TRBV23-1, the J call TRBJ1-3; no firm D call. TRBV23-1 is recorded as an ORF, its role being uncertain. The TCR was taken from a woman older than 75 in good health. The sequenced sample was blood. DNA of the CDR3: TGCGCCAAGGAAAATGGAAACACCATATATTTT. Its translation is CAKENGNTIYF.